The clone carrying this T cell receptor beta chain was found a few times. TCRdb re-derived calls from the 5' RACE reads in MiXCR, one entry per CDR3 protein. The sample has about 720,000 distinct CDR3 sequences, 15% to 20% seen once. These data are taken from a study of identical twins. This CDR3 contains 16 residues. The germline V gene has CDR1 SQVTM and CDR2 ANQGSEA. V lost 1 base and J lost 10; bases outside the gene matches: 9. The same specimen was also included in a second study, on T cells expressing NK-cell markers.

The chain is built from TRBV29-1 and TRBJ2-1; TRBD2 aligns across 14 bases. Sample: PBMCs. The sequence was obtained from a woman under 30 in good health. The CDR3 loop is CSVEGLTSGRAWEQFF. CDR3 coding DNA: TGCAGCGTTGAAGGCCTGACTAGCGGGAGGGCCTGGGAGCAGTTCTTC.